The 26 T cell receptor beta chains listed next were all sequenced from one sample in a study of shared clonotypes between healthy human individuals. The assay was immunoSEQ multiplex PCR, and TCRdb's table has in-frame clones only and misses some. Of over 1.4 million clones in the sample, approximately 96% were seen once. Input material: naive CD4+ T cells sorted from blood. Described subset: CD45RA+ positively selected. The receptors originated from a man aged 30 to 45 in good health.

This chain links TRBV28 with TRBJ2-7; D possibly corresponds to TRBD1 (5 bases). Germline V gene data show CDR1 as MDHEN and CDR2 as SYDVKM. The V end lost 9 bases, the J end lost 3 bases, and 12 bases lay between the germline ends. The CDR3 has 12 amino acids. The CDR3 is CASYDSFYEQYF. DNA of the CDR3: TGTGCCAGTTATGACAGCTTCTACGAGCAGTACTTC.

This sequence joins TRBV27 and TRBJ2-3; D is ambiguous. The CDR3 has 13 amino acids. Germline values: CDR1 MNHEY, CDR2 SMNVEV (reference sequence). Trimming removed 6 bases from V and 0 bases from J, with 7 bases in between. CDR3 in DNA: TGTGCCAGCAGATATTCTAGCACAGATACGCAGTATTTT. It translates to CASRYSSTDTQYF.

The chain joins TRBV13 to TRBJ2-7, with a possible D match to TRBD1 (5 bases). Germline assignment: CDR1 PRHDT and CDR2 FYEKMQ (reference sequence). V lost 3 bases and J 3 bases, leaving 12 bases between the germline ends. This CDR3 is built from 14 residues. This chain's CDR3 is CASSLGQVYYEQYF. The CDR3 DNA follows: TGTGCCAGCAGCTTGGGGCAGGTGTACTACGAGCAGTACTTC.

J is TRBJ2-7 and V is TRBV27; no reliable D call. Per the germline V gene, CDR1 is MNHEY and CDR2 is SMNVEV (reference sequence). The CDR3 spans 13 residues. Trimming took 0 bases from V and 6 from J, leaving 9 bases between them. This CDR3 reads CASSLSFIGEQYF. The CDR3 DNA follows: TGTGCCAGCAGTTTATCGTTTATCGGCGAGCAGTACTTC.

The rearrangement joins TRBV7-9 to TRBJ2-7; 13 positions agree with TRBD2. With 0 bases clipped from V and 1 base from J, the junction kept 9 bases outside the gene matches. The CDR3 sequence is 19 residues long. Per the germline V gene, CDR1 is SEHNR and CDR2 is FQNEAQ (reference sequence). The CDR3 DNA reads as TGTGCCAGCAGCTTAGCCCCCGGGACTAGCGGGATATTTTCCTACGAGCAGTACTTC. Amino acid sequence: CASSLAPGTSGIFSYEQYF.

This clone showed up just once. The CDR3 here is CAISDRASGANVLTF. In nucleotides, the CDR3 is TGTGCCATCTCGGACAGGGCCTCTGGGGCCAACGTCCTGACTTTC. This sequence joins TRBV10-3 and TRBJ2-6; 8 nucleotides line up with TRBD1. After removal of 8 bases from V and 0 bases from J, the junction contained 3 bases not matched to a gene. Germline CDR1 reads ENHRY; CDR2 reads SYGVKD. The CDR3 extends over 15 amino acids.

The chain carries TRBV6-5 and TRBJ1-3; D not certain. The CDR3 length is 15 residues. Trimming shortened V by 8 bases and J by 0 bases, and 14 bases separated the two germline ends. CDR1 and CDR2 from the germline V gene are MNHEY and SVGAGI. The CDR3 DNA sequence: TGTGCCAGCCAAAGAGACACAACCTCTGGAAACACCATATATTTT. It codes for CASQRDTTSGNTIYF.

The chain links TRBV28 to TRBJ1-2, with D unclear. The CDR3 is 12 amino acids. With 5 bases removed from V and 8 bases from J, the gap between germline ends came to 12 bases. Germline lookup yields CDR1 MDHEN and CDR2 SYDVKM. CDR3 protein: CASSVILGGYTF. CDR3 nucleotides: TGTGCCAGCAGTGTCATACTGGGAGGCTACACCTTC.

The chain recombines TRBV6-1 with TRBJ2-3, with D hard to call. CDR3 length: 16 residues. V was cut by 0 bases and J by 4 bases, with 14 bases left in between. Per germline, CDR1 MNHNS and CDR2 SASEGT. Here the CDR3 reads CASSEAPGLRSDTQYF. For the CDR3, the DNA is TGTGCCAGCAGTGAAGCGCCCGGGCTACGTTCAGATACGCAGTATTTT.

The chain couples TRBV19 to TRBJ1-1; D call uncertain. V was trimmed by 1 base and J by 7 bases, leaving 13 bases between them. Germline CDR1 is LNHDA and CDR2 is SQIVND (reference sequence). CDR3 size: 14 residues. The CDR3 loop reads CASSIGVEKGEAFF. The CDR3 bases are TGTGCCAGTAGTATAGGGGTCGAGAAGGGTGAAGCTTTCTTT.

The chain has TRBV11-2 and TRBJ1-2; a weak D match, TRBD1 (5 bases). Per germline, CDR1 SGHAT and CDR2 FQNNGV. CDR3 length equals 15 residues. Between the trimmed V and J ends, which lost 6 bases and 0 bases, there was a span of 14 bases. The DNA for the CDR3 is TGTGCCAGCAGACCTGGAGGGGCCCCTAACTATGGCTACACCTTC. Amino acid sequence: CASRPGGAPNYGYTF.

This chain links TRBV5-1 with TRBJ1-4; no reliable D call. CDR3 length: 15 amino acids. The germline CDR1 and CDR2 sequences are SGHRS and YFSETQ. V lost 2 bases, J lost 2 bases, and 10 bases lay in between. CDR3 DNA: TGCGCCAGCAGCTTAGGTGGACGGACTAATGAAAAACTGTTTTTT. It is translated as CASSLGGRTNEKLFF.

The chain couples TRBV7-2 to TRBJ2-7, with D possibly called TRBD1 or TRBD2 (5 bases each). The V end was cut by 1 base, the J end by 5 bases, with 12 bases between. From germline, CDR1 is SGHTA and CDR2 FQGNSA. The CDR3 is 14 residues long. As DNA, the CDR3 is TGTGCCAGCAGCTTAGATTTATGGGGGAACGAGCAGTACTTC. Amino acid sequence: CASSLDLWGNEQYF.

The V call is TRBV28, the J call TRBJ2-1; D is uncertain. Trimming took 5 bases from V and 0 from J, leaving 14 bases between them. The CDR3 runs 16 residues. Germline CDR1 reads MDHEN; CDR2 reads SYDVKM. The CDR3 coding sequence is TGTGCCAGCAGTCCCTCGAGATTCAGCTCCTACAATGAGCAGTTCTTC. Encoded protein: CASSPSRFSSYNEQFF. The full variable domain, rest sourced from reference TRBV28 and TRBJ2-1, is DVKVTQSSRYLVKRTGEKVFLECVQDMDHENMFWYRQDPGLGLRLIYFSYDVKMKEKGDIPEGYSVSREKKERFSLILESASTNQTSMYLCASSPSRFSSYNEQFFGPGTRLTVL.

The V call is TRBV5-1, the J call TRBJ2-3; 9 bases match TRBD2. Germline lookup yields CDR1 SGHRS and CDR2 YFSETQ. The length of the CDR3 is 17 residues. V was clipped by 0 bases and J by 3 bases; unmatched bases: 8. DNA for the CDR3: TGCGCCAGCAGCTTGGCGGCTAGCGGGGCGGGTACAGATACGCAGTATTTT. As protein: CASSLAASGAGTDTQYF.

The chain is built from TRBV7-9 and TRBJ2-4, with D tentatively TRBD1 (5 bases). Germline-derived CDR1 and CDR2 are SEHNR and FQNEAQ (reference sequence). The germline V and J ends were trimmed by 5 bases and 10 bases, with 21 bases remaining between them. The CDR3 is 15 residues long. The CDR3 spells CASSPPPGRVEIQYF. In DNA, the CDR3 is TGTGCCAGCAGCCCCCCGCCTGGCAGGGTCGAAATTCAGTACTTC.

CDR3 amino acids: CASSLSAGTGDYYGYTF. CDR3 bases: TGTGCCAGCAGTTTATCCGCTGGGACAGGGGATTACTATGGCTACACCTTC. The J gene is TRBJ1-2, the V gene TRBV27; 10 bases line up with TRBD1. The J segment lost 3 bases and the V segment lost 0 bases, leaving 7 bases of the junction unmatched. The CDR3 consists of 17 residues. CDR1 MNHEY and CDR2 SMNVEV come from the germline V gene (reference sequence).

This chain uses TRBV5-5 with TRBJ2-7, with TRBD2 identical over 9 bases. The ends lost 4 bases at V and 2 bases at J; junction bases unmatched: 10. The CDR3 has 16 amino acids. In germline, CDR1 is SGHKS, CDR2 YYEKEE (reference sequence). CDR3 protein: CASSPISGRGPYEQYF. CDR3 sequence (DNA): TGTGCCAGCAGCCCGATTAGCGGGAGAGGGCCCTACGAGCAGTACTTC. Full variable domain (outside the CDR3, taken from reference TRBV5-5 and TRBJ2-7): DAGVTQSPTHLIKTRGQQVTLRCSPISGHKSVSWYQQVLGQGPQFIFQYYEKEERGRGNFPDRFSARQFPNYSSELNVNALLLGDSALYLCASSPISGRGPYEQYFGPGTRLTVT.

V is TRBV4-3 and J is TRBJ1-3; D gene ambiguous. Germline V gene lookup returns CDR1 LGHNA and CDR2 YSLEER. The CDR3 consists of 16 residues. The V and J ends lost 1 base and 1 base respectively, with 11 bases between them. As DNA, the CDR3 is TGCGCCAGCAGCCAAGTGTCTGCACAATCTGGAAACACCATATATTTT. Translated, it gives CASSQVSAQSGNTIYF.

This clone was seen a handful of times. The genes are TRBV19 and TRBJ2-7; TRBD1 aligns across 9 bases. The CDR3 loop spans 14 amino acids. Per the germline V gene, CDR1 is LNHDA and CDR2 is SQIVND (reference sequence). Trimming at V came to 4 bases and at J to 6 bases, leaving 7 bases not matched to a gene. CDR3 DNA sequence: TGTGCCAGTAGTAGGAGCGGGACAGGGATCGAGCAGTACTTC. Translation: CASSRSGTGIEQYF.

This chain uses TRBV27 with TRBJ2-7, with D possibly being TRBD1 or TRBD2 (7 bases each). Germline V CDR1 and CDR2: MNHEY, SMNVEV (reference sequence). The CDR3 covers 16 residues. V lost 6 bases and J 2 bases, leaving 20 bases between the germline ends. CDR3 in amino acids: CASSRLMSGTAYEQYF. The CDR3 nucleotides are TGTGCCAGCAGCCGTCTTATGAGCGGGACAGCCTACGAGCAGTACTTC.

The chain links TRBV6-1 to TRBJ2-7; perhaps TRBD1 as D (6 bases). Germline V gene lookup returns CDR1 MNHNS and CDR2 SASEGT. Between the trimmed V and J ends, which lost 6 bases and 3 bases, there was a span of 15 bases. This CDR3 has 14 amino acids. Here the CDR3 reads CASSETSGDYEQYF. The CDR3 region has the DNA TGTGCCAGCAGCGAAACGTCAGGGGACTACGAGCAGTACTTC.

The rearrangement uses TRBV5-1 and TRBJ1-1; D perhaps matches TRBD1 (5 bases). CDR3 length: 14 residues. CDR1 is SGHRS, CDR2 YFSETQ, per germline. V lost 2 bases, J lost 2 bases, and 10 bases lay in between. In DNA form, the CDR3 reads TGCGCCAGCAGCTTCTGGGGGTTAAACACTGAAGCTTTCTTT. It yields the protein CASSFWGLNTEAFF.

V and J are TRBV7-9 and TRBJ2-5, with D unresolved. V was trimmed by 3 bases and J by 3 bases, leaving 5 bases between them. The CDR3 is made up of 12 amino acids. Germline CDR1 is SEHNR and CDR2 is FQNEAQ (reference sequence). The DNA for the CDR3 is TGTGCCAGCAGCTTGCTGGAAGAGACCCAGTACTTC. Protein sequence: CASSLLEETQYF.

J is TRBJ1-1 and V is TRBV9; perhaps TRBD1 as D (6 bases). The CDR3 has 14 amino acids. The V gene's germline CDR1 is SGDLS and CDR2 YYNGEE. The V and J ends lost 0 bases and 4 bases respectively, with 10 bases between them. CDR3 region: CASSVAQGRTEAFF. DNA for the CDR3: TGTGCCAGCAGCGTAGCACAGGGCCGCACTGAAGCTTTCTTT.

The chain combines TRBV29-1 with TRBJ2-7; TRBD1 matches 8 bases. The CDR3 spans 16 residues. With 2 bases clipped from V and 3 bases from J, the junction kept 12 bases outside the gene matches. Germline CDR1 SQVTM, CDR2 ANQGSEA. The CDR3 bases are TGCAGCGTTGAAAACCAGGGGGCTATTCCCTTCTACGAGCAGTACTTC. Its protein product is CSVENQGAIPFYEQYF.